These 9 T cell receptor beta chains were sequenced from one sample in a study of CD8+CD57+ T cells in acquired aplastic anemia. The template for TCR beta VDJ and CDR3 sequence profiling was genomic DNA. Using its own MiXCR run on the reads, TCRdb lists one record per CDR3 protein. The sample carries 400,000 to 450,000 distinct CDR3 sequences, about 70% recorded once. Sequencing was done on a sample of sorted CD4+, CD8+, or CD8+CD57+ T cells (not recorded which) from PBMCs. Every receptor here comes from a human donor in good health, serving as a control.

A remark on this clonotype: Being one base from a much bigger clone, this may be a read error. The rearrangement links TRBV2 to TRBJ1-1, with a weak D call TRBD1 (5 bases). The CDR3 has 13 amino acids. V was trimmed by 3 bases and J by 3 bases, leaving 8 bases between them. Looked up from germline, CDR1 is SNHLY and CDR2 is FYNNEI. CDR3 residues: CASSDQGYTEAFF. In DNA, the CDR3 is TGTGCCAGCAGTGATCAGGGTTACACTGAAGCTTTCTTT.

A word on this clonotype: The junction departs from germline at one end; a sequencing error may be responsible. V is TRBV29-1 and J is TRBJ2-5; 8 bases align to TRBD1. There are 13 residues in the CDR3. CDR1 SQVTM and CDR2 ANQGSEA come from the germline V gene. This chain's CDR3 is CSAASGGTDTQYF. Written as DNA, the CDR3 is TGCAGCGCCGCGTCAGGGGGCACAGATACGCAGTATTTC.

This clonotype was seen a few times. V usage is TRBV29-1 and J usage is TRBJ1-2; no clear D gene. The CDR3 runs 13 residues. Germline CDR1 reads SQVTM; CDR2 reads ANQGSEA. Trimming removed 4 bases at V and 4 bases at J, with 13 bases between. CDR3 region: CSVVVREGYGYTF. DNA for the CDR3: TGCAGCGTTGTAGTCCGGGAAGGCTATGGCTACACCTTC.

A remark on this clonotype: A much larger clonotype is one base distant, so this may be a read error. The chain employs TRBV7-2 and TRBJ2-5; D uncertain. The CDR3 loop spans 14 amino acids. V was pared by 5 bases and J by 7 bases, with 17 bases between. CDR1 is SGHTA and CDR2 is FQGNSA in the germline V gene. CDR3 DNA sequence: TGTGCCAGCAGCACTACACCAGGTTGGGGGACCCAGTACTTC. It encodes CASSTTPGWGTQYF.

The chain employs TRBV20-1 and TRBJ2-5; D is possibly TRBD2 (7 bases). The CDR3 is 15 residues long. The V gene lost 5 bases and the J gene lost 3 bases, with 19 bases spanning the gap. Germline V lookup: CDR1 DFQATT, CDR2 SNEGSKA (reference sequence). The CDR3 protein is CSAGGGEGGKETQYF. The CDR3 DNA follows: TGCAGTGCTGGGGGGGGGGAGGGGGGAAAAGAGACCCAGTACTTC.

On this clonotype: This clone may be a read error of a much larger clone one base away. The gene calls are TRBV11-3 and TRBJ1-4; maybe TRBD1 (5 bases). The CDR3 covers 15 residues. Germline values: CDR1 SGHNT, CDR2 YENEEA. Trimming took off 8 bases at V and 12 bases at J, with 25 bases between the two ends. The CDR3 DNA reads as TGTGCCAGCGGCCTCACCGGGACTGGGTTTAAGGAACTGTTTTTT. Translated: CASGLTGTGFKELFF.

The rearrangement joins TRBV9 to TRBJ2-7; 8 bases fit TRBD2. The length of the CDR3 is 15 residues. Germline values: CDR1 SGDLS, CDR2 YYNGEE. Trimming removed 2 bases from V and 3 bases from J; junction bases left unmatched: 7. CDR3: CASSVHPGLVYEQYF. DNA for the CDR3: TGTGCCAGCAGCGTTCATCCGGGACTAGTCTACGAGCAGTACTTC.

Turning to this clonotype: At one of its ends the junction is not consistent with the germline gene, which may arise from a read error. The J gene is TRBJ1-6, the V gene TRBV5-1; D might be TRBD1 (5 bases). This CDR3 has 17 residues. Germline CDR1 SGHRS, CDR2 YFSETQ. CDR3 bases: TGTGCCAGCACCTTTACTGCGGGGGGATCCTATAATTCACCCCTCCACTTT. This sequence encodes CASTFTAGGSYNSPLHF.

About this clonotype: Lacking the conserved final phenylalanine or tryptophan, this CDR3 likely reflects a read error. The DNA is omitted, as the CDR3 cannot be located on it reliably, and the CDR3 follows TCRdb's listing. V gene TRBV2 combines with J gene TRBJ1-5; the table gives TRBD1 as D, unverified against the DNA. Both ends counted, the CDR3 spans 15 residues. The germline V gene encodes CDR1 SNHLY and CDR2 FYNNEI. The CDR3 reads CASSQDGAGNQPQRL.